Presented here are 7 T cell receptor beta chains from one specimen sequenced in a study of shared clonotypes between healthy human individuals. Method: immunoSEQ multiplex PCR; TCRdb's copy keeps in-frame clones and lacks some. This sample yields over a million clones, of which roughly 95% are seen a single time; more than 0.9% belongs to the top ten. The sample consisted of naive CD4+ T cells sorted from blood. Subset denoted: CD45RA+ positively selected. The source is a man aged 30 to 39 in good health.

Only one count was recorded for this clone. This chain joins TRBV30 and TRBJ1-2; TRBD1 is a possible D gene (5 bases). The CDR3 spans 11 residues. Germline CDR1 is GTSNPN and CDR2 is SVGIG (reference sequence). CDR3 protein: CVGGANYGYTF. CDR3 DNA: TGTGTCGGGGGAGCTAACTATGGCTACACCTTC.

V is TRBV6-6 and J is TRBJ2-2; D possibly matches TRBD1 or TRBD2 (5 bases each). V was cut by 9 bases and J by 8 bases, with 19 bases left in between. The CDR3 is 14 amino acids. Germline CDR1 and CDR2: MNHNY and SVGAGI (reference sequence). The DNA of the CDR3 is TGTGCCAGTCTCCGGGACCCACTCGGTGGGGAGCTGTTTTTT. This gives the protein CASLRDPLGGELFF.

The chain has TRBV5-1 and TRBJ1-2; D gene uncertain. Germline values: CDR1 SGHRS, CDR2 YFSETQ. Trimming took 3 bases from V and 5 from J, leaving 8 bases between them. The length of the CDR3 is 12 residues. The CDR3 region is CASSSGFYGYTF. CDR3 nucleotide sequence: TGCGCCAGCAGCTCCGGGTTTTATGGCTACACCTTC.

V and J are TRBV7-9 and TRBJ2-2, with 11 positions matching TRBD2. With 1 base clipped from V and 5 bases from J, the junction kept 6 bases outside the gene matches. CDR3 length: 17 residues. Germline CDR1 reads SEHNR; CDR2 reads FQNEAQ (reference sequence). The CDR3 here is CASSLGALAGDTGELFF. The CDR3 DNA reads as TGTGCCAGCAGCTTAGGGGCACTAGCGGGAGATACCGGGGAGCTGTTTTTT.

This chain connects TRBV28 to TRBJ1-4, with D perhaps matching TRBD1 (6 bases). CDR3 length: 16 residues. Germline V gives CDR1 MDHEN, CDR2 SYDVKM. V lost 2 bases, J lost 7 bases, and 17 bases lay in between. CDR3 nucleotide sequence: TGTGCCAGCAGTTTAAGGGGGGCAGGGCTTAGTGAAAAACTGTTTTTT. Its protein product is CASSLRGAGLSEKLFF.

The count of this clone is one. The chain uses TRBV15 and TRBJ1-2; TRBD1 aligns across 7 bases. The CDR3 extends over 13 amino acids. Germline trimming cut 9 bases from V and 4 bases from J; bases unmatched to any gene: 8. Germline V gives CDR1 LNHNV, CDR2 YYDKDF (reference sequence). In nucleotides, the CDR3 is TGTGCCACTAATACAGGGGACCTCTATGGCTACACCTTC. It specifies CATNTGDLYGYTF.

Only a few counts were recorded for this clone. The rearrangement links TRBV29-1 to TRBJ1-5; 10 bases are shared with TRBD1. The CDR3 has 16 residues. Germline values: CDR1 SQVTM, CDR2 ANQGSEA. J was trimmed by 9 bases and V by 7 bases; bases with no gene match: 18. The CDR3 loop reads CSAVTGGSPVGGPQHF. CDR3 nucleotides: TGCAGCGCGGTGACAGGGGGCAGTCCAGTTGGAGGGCCCCAGCATTTT.